This TCR beta chain was recovered during a study of blood T cell repertoires in COVID-19. The wider study: In each case, the material was cDNA or gDNA derived from T cells, B-cell-depleted T cells, or PBMCs.

Germline V lookup: CDR1 SQVTM, CDR2 ANQGSEA. Deletions cut 7 bases from V and 4 bases from J, with 21 bases between. The CDR3 length is 15 residues. Seattle-derived patients entered the study during active infection and were followed longitudinally. TCRdb keeps only in-frame clones here, not all; method: immunoSEQ multiplex PCR. The data show approximately 270,000 clones, with approximately 84% seen just once and less than 20% held by the top ten. This sequence joins TRBV29-1 and TRBJ2-3, with D maybe TRBD2 (6 bases). This TCR was sampled from a person aged 65-85 years with COVID-19, enrolled during active disease. The sample was peripheral blood. The CDR3, as DNA: TGCAGCGCGAGTAGCGGACGAAGTCGGGCAGATACGCAGTATTTT. This encodes CSASSGRSRADTQYF.